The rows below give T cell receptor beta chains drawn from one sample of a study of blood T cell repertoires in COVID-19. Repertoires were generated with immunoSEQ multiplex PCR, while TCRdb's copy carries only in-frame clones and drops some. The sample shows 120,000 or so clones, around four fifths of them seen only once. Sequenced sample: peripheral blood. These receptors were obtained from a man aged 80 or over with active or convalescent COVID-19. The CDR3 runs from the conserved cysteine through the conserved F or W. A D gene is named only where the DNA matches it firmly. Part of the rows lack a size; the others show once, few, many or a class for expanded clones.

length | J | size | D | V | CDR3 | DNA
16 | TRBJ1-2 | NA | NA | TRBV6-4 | CASSPQGFSANYGYTF | TGTGCCAGCAGCCCTCAGGGGTTCTCAGCTAACTATGGCTACACCTTC
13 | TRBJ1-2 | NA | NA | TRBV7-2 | CASSFGRDYGYTF | TGTGCCAGCAGCTTTGGCAGGGACTATGGCTACACCTTC
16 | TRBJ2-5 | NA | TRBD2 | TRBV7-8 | CASSSVPTSGQETQYF | TGTGCCAGCAGCTCCGTCCCGACTAGCGGCCAAGAGACCCAGTACTTC
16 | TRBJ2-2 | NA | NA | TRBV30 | CAWSVRGAGDTGELFF | TGTGCCTGGAGTGTACGCGGGGCCGGAGACACCGGGGAGCTGTTTTTT
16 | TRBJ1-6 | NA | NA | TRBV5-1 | CASSLGDTGYNSPLHF | TGCGCCAGCAGCTTGGGGGATACAGGGTATAATTCACCCCTCCACTTT
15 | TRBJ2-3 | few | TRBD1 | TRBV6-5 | CASIPDRASTDTQYF | TGTGCCAGCATCCCCGACAGGGCAAGCACAGATACGCAGTATTTT
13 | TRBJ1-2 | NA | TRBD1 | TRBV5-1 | CASSEGALYGYTF | TGCGCCAGCAGTGAGGGGGCACTCTATGGCTACACCTTC
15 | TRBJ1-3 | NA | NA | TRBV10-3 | CAISVTGTSGNTIYF | TGTGCCATCAGCGTCACAGGTACCTCTGGAAACACCATATATTTT
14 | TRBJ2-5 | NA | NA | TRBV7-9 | CASSLGLPPETQYF | TGTGCCAGCAGCTTGGGACTGCCCCCAGAGACCCAGTACTTC
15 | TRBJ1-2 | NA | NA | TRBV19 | CASKVAGERDYGYTF | TGTGCCAGTAAGGTAGCGGGGGAGCGGGACTATGGCTACACCTTC
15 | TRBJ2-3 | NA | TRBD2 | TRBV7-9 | CASSPLAGAGDTQYF | TGTGCCAGCAGCCCACTAGCGGGGGCGGGAGATACGCAGTATTTT
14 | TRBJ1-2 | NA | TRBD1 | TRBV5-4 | CASSPDRGFRGYTF | TGTGCCAGCAGCCCGGACAGGGGCTTTCGGGGCTACACCTTC
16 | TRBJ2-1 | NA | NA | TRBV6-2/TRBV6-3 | CASSYGGAGRRNEQFF | TGTGCCAGCAGTTACGGTGGGGCAGGGAGGCGCAATGAGCAGTTCTTC
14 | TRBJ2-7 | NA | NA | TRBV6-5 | CASTLGQFINEQYF | TGTGCCAGCACCTTAGGACAGTTTATTAACGAGCAGTACTTC
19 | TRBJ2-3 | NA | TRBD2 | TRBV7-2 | CASSLGSLAGGSSTDTQYF | TGTGCCAGCAGCTTAGGGTCTCTAGCGGGGGGGAGTAGCACAGATACGCAGTATTTT
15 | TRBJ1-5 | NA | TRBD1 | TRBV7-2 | CASSWETGGHQPQHF | TGTGCCAGCAGCTGGGAGACAGGGGGCCATCAGCCCCAGCATTTT
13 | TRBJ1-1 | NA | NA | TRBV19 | CASSIAVNTEAFF | TGTGCCAGTAGTATAGCAGTGAACACTGAAGCTTTCTTT
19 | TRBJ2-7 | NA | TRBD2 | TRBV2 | CASNDPQGASGGQVYEQYF | TGTGCCAGCAATGACCCCCAGGGGGCTAGCGGGGGGCAAGTCTACGAGCAGTACTTC
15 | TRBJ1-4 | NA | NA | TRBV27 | CASRATRVTNEKLFF | TGTGCCAGCAGGGCCACCAGGGTAACTAATGAAAAACTGTTTTTT
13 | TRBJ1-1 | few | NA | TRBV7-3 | CASSLTTSAEAFF | TGTGCCAGCAGCTTAACCACGAGCGCTGAAGCTTTCTTT
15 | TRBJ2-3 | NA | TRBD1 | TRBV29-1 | CSVATGTGGTDTQYF | TGCAGCGTTGCTACCGGGACAGGGGGCACAGATACGCAGTATTTT
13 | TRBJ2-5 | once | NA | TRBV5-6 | CASSPDTQETQYF | TGTGCCAGCAGCCCAGACACCCAAGAGACCCAGTACTTC
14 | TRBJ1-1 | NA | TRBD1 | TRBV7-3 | CASSPGQGWTEAFF | TGTGCCAGCAGCCCCGGACAGGGTTGGACTGAAGCTTTCTTT
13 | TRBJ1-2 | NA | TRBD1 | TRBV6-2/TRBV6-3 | CASSRQGTGGYTF | TGTGCCAGCAGCCGACAGGGGACGGGGGGCTACACCTTC
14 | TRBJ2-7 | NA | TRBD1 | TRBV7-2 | CASSLDRATYEQYF | TGTGCCAGCAGCCTTGACAGGGCTACCTACGAGCAGTACTTC
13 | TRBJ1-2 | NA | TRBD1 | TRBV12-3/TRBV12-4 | CASSPDRVTGYTF | TGTGCCAGCAGCCCGGACAGGGTGACTGGCTACACCTTC
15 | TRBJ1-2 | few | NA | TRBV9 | CASSSPWGGFYGYTF | TGTGCCAGCAGCTCCCCCTGGGGGGGTTTCTATGGCTACACCTTC
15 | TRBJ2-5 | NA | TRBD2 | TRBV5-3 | CARSPRGLGTETQYF | TGTGCCAGAAGCCCTCGGGGACTAGGGACCGAGACCCAGTACTTC
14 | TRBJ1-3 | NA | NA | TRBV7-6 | CASSETWAGNTIYF | TGTGCCAGCAGCGAGACTTGGGCTGGAAACACCATATATTTT
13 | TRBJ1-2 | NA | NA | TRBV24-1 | CATSDPQTYGYTF | TGTGCCACCAGTGATCCACAGACCTATGGCTACACCTTC
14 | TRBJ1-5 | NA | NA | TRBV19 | CASSIGQSNQPQHF | TGTGCCAGTAGTATAGGTCAGAGCAATCAGCCCCAGCATTTT
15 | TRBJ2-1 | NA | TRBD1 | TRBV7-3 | CASSLTQGGNNEQFF | TGTGCCAGCAGCTTAACACAGGGGGGAAACAATGAGCAGTTCTTC
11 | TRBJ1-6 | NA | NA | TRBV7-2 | CASSSGGPLHF | TGTGCCAGCAGCTCCGGAGGGCCCCTCCACTTT
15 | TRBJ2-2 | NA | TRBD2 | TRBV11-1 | CASSLASGDTGELFF | TGTGCCAGCAGCTTAGCGAGCGGGGACACCGGGGAGCTGTTTTTT
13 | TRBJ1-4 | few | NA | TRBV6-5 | CASRQLRVEKLFF | TGTGCCAGCAGACAACTCAGGGTTGAAAAACTGTTTTTT
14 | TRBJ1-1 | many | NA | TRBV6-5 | CASQVRTAGTEAFF | TGTGCCAGCCAAGTCCGGACAGCAGGGACTGAAGCTTTCTTT
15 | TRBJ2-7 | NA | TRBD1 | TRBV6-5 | CASSYSTGQGYEQYF | TGTGCCAGCAGTTACTCGACAGGGCAGGGGTACGAGCAGTACTTC
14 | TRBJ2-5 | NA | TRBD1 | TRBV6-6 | CASSSTGGSETQYF | TGTGCCAGCAGTTCAACAGGGGGCTCAGAGACCCAGTACTTC
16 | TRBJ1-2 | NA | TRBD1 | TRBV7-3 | CASSPTPTGPPQGYTF | TGTGCCAGCAGCCCGACACCGACAGGGCCTCCTCAGGGCTACACCTTC
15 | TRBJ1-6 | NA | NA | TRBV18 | CASSPAVDSSSPLHF | TGTGCCAGCTCACCGGCCGTGGATTCTAGTTCACCCCTCCACTTT
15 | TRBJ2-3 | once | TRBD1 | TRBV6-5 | CASSSTGASTDTQYF | TGTGCCAGCAGTTCGACAGGGGCTAGCACAGATACGCAGTATTTT
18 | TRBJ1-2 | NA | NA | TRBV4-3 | CASSQEWFRILANYGYTF | TGCGCCAGCAGCCAAGAATGGTTCAGGATTTTAGCTAACTATGGCTACACCTTC
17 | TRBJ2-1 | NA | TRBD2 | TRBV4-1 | CASNGRGPKNSYNEQFF | TGCGCCAGCAATGGGAGGGGACCCAAAAACTCCTACAATGAGCAGTTCTTC
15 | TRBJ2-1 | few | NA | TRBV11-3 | CASSLGVGADNEQFF | TGTGCCAGCAGCTTAGGGGTCGGAGCCGACAATGAGCAGTTCTTC
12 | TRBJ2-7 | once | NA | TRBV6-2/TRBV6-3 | CASSDRHYEQYF | TGTGCCAGCAGCGACAGACACTACGAGCAGTACTTC
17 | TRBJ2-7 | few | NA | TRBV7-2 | CASSLSNRRAGHYEQYF | TGTGCCAGCAGCTTATCAAATCGGCGGGCGGGCCACTACGAGCAGTACTTC
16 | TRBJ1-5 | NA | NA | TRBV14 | CASSQRIRGSNQPQHF | TGTGCCAGCAGCCAACGAATCAGGGGTAGCAATCAGCCCCAGCATTTT